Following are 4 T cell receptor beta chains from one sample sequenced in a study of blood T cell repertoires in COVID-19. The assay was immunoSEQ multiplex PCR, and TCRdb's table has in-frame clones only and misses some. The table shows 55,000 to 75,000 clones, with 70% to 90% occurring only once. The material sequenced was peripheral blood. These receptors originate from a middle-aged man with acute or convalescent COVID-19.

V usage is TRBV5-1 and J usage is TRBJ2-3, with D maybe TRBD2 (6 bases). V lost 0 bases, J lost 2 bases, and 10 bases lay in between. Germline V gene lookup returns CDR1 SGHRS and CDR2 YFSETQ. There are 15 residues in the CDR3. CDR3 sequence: CASSLVGDFTDTQYF. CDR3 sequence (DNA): TGCGCCAGCAGCTTGGTTGGGGACTTCACAGATACGCAGTATTTT.

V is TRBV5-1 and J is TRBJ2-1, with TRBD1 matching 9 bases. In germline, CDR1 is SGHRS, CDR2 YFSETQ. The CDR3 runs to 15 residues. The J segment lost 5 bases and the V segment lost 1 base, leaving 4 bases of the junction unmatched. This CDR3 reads CASSLLGQGNNEQFF. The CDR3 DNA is TGCGCCAGCAGCTTGCTGGGACAGGGTAACAATGAGCAGTTCTTC.

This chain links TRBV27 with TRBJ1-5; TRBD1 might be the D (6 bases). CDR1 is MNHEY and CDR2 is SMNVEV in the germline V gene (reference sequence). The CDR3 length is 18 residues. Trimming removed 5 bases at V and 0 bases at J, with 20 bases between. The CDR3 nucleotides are TGTGCCAGCAGTCGATCAGGGGATAGTACTTTTAGCAATCAGCCCCAGCATTTT. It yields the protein CASSRSGDSTFSNQPQHF.

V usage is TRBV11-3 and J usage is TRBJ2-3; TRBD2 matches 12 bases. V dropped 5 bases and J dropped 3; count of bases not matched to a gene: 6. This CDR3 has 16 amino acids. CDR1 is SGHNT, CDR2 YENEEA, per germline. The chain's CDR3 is CASSRTTSGRTDTQYF. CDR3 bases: TGTGCCAGCAGCCGGACGACTAGCGGGAGAACAGATACGCAGTATTTT.